The 13 T cell receptor beta chains listed next were all sequenced from one sample in a study of blood T cells in healthy people across ages. Then a second PCR, running roughly 7 to 11 cycles, was carried out with a sample-barcoded 5' primer and a J-beta primer mix. TCRdb used MiXCR to reprocess the 5' RACE reads, holding one entry per CDR3 protein. The sample lists some 750,000 distinct CDR3 sequences; approximately 22% were seen once. Specimen: blood. The receptors come from an older man in good health.

The V and J genes are TRBV7-2 and TRBJ2-5; D gene unclear. This CDR3 is 15 amino acids long. CDR1 is SGHTA, CDR2 FQGNSA, per germline. V was trimmed by 4 bases and J by 0 bases, leaving 12 bases between them. This CDR3 reads CASSSGDVYQETQYF. Written as DNA, the CDR3 is TGTGCCAGCAGCTCCGGAGATGTGTACCAAGAGACCCAGTACTTC.

This clonotype was seen a single time. The CDR3 region is CASHRGGSYEQYF. The CDR3 DNA reads TGTGCCAGTCACAGGGGGGGTTCCTACGAGCAGTACTTC. The V and J genes are TRBV28 and TRBJ2-7; perhaps TRBD1 as D (8 bases). This CDR3 is 13 amino acids long. Trimming cost V 9 bases and J 1 base, with 13 bases left between them. The germline V gene has CDR1 MDHEN and CDR2 SYDVKM.

Notes on this clonotype: An end of the junction does not agree with germline; a read error may underlie this. J is TRBJ2-5 and V is TRBV6-6; D is perhaps TRBD2 (5 bases). The J call is doubtful: the DNA matches TRBJ2-1 better. CDR1 is MNHNY and CDR2 is SVGAGI in the germline V gene (reference sequence). This CDR3 comprises 15 residues. CDR3: CASSYEGASYSEQFF. Written as DNA, the CDR3 is TGTGCCAGCAGTTACGAGGGAGCGTCCTACAGTGAGCAGTTCTTC.

V is TRBV20-1 and J is TRBJ2-1; 8 bases are shared with TRBD2. This CDR3 has 14 residues. Per the germline V gene, CDR1 is DFQATT and CDR2 is SNEGSKA (reference sequence). Unmatched junction bases numbered 9, after V lost 3 bases and J lost 8 bases. The CDR3, as DNA: TGCAGTGCTAGGTCGTCTAGCGGGCGTTATGAGCAGTTCTTC. This codes for CSARSSSGRYEQFF.

The DNA for the CDR3 is TGCGCCAGCAGCCCGGACTGGACAGGGATTGGCTACACCTTC. Residues: CASSPDWTGIGYTF. The chain recombines TRBV4-3 with TRBJ1-2, with 8 bases aligning to TRBD1. The CDR3 length is 14 residues. The V gene end was trimmed by 4 bases and the J gene end by 7 bases; junction bases not matched to a gene: 8. Germline assignment: CDR1 LGHNA and CDR2 YSLEER.

This clonotype was seen repeatedly, ten times or more. This chain connects TRBV5-1 to TRBJ1-2; D may be TRBD1 (6 bases). Germline V CDR1 and CDR2: SGHRS, YFSETQ. The CDR3 loop spans 14 amino acids. The V and J ends lost 0 bases and 8 bases respectively, with 14 bases between them. The CDR3 DNA is TGCGCCAGCAGCTTGGGATCGGCAGGGGAAGGCTACACCTTC. Its protein product is CASSLGSAGEGYTF.

This clonotype was detected a few times. The chain employs TRBV30 and TRBJ2-1; D gene uncertain. The J call is doubtful: the DNA matches TRBJ2-7 better. CDR3 length equals 13 residues. Germline V gene data show CDR1 as GTSNPN and CDR2 as SVGIG (reference sequence). The CDR3 nucleotides are TGTGCCTGGAGTGCTCAGACCTCCGGTGAGCAGTACGTC. Translated: CAWSAQTSGEQYV.

The chain carries TRBV20-1 and TRBJ1-1, with a weak D call TRBD1 (6 bases). V gave up 5 bases and J gave up 1 base, with 17 bases separating them. Germline V lookup: CDR1 DFQATT, CDR2 SNEGSKA (reference sequence). This CDR3 comprises 15 residues. DNA of the CDR3: TGCAGTGCTTCCAAGCCAGGGGTGAGGAACACTGAAGCTTTCTTT. Its translation: CSASKPGVRNTEAFF.

The V gene is TRBV18, the J gene TRBJ2-1; maybe TRBD2 (6 bases). V lost 5 bases and J lost 4, with 9 bases in between. The CDR3 extends over 13 amino acids. Germline lookup yields CDR1 KGHSH and CDR2 LQKENI. The CDR3 nucleotides read TGTGCCAGCTCATCGGGGGATTACAATGAGCAGTTCTTC. Translated, it gives CASSSGDYNEQFF.

V is TRBV5-1 and J is TRBJ2-5; TRBD2 aligns across 9 bases. Germline V gene lookup returns CDR1 SGHRS and CDR2 YFSETQ. This CDR3 comprises 16 residues. With V trimmed by 7 bases and J by 5 bases, 15 bases remained unmatched. The CDR3 DNA follows: TGCGCCAGCGCCTTAGACTCCGGGACTAGCTATGAGACCCAGTACTTC. This sequence encodes CASALDSGTSYETQYF.

The genes are TRBV20-1 and TRBJ2-1, with D possibly being TRBD1 or TRBD2 (5 bases each). Germline V gene sequence: CDR1 DFQATT, CDR2 SNEGSKA (reference sequence). The CDR3 has 16 residues. V lost 5 bases, J lost 6 bases, and 23 bases lay in between. CDR3 in amino acids: CSAPALARDPRNEQFF. The CDR3 DNA sequence: TGCAGTGCTCCCGCGCTAGCCCGGGACCCACGCAATGAGCAGTTCTTC.

The chain employs TRBV12-3 or TRBV12-4 and TRBJ1-1, with D possibly being TRBD1 (6 bases). This CDR3 has 14 amino acids. Trimming shortened V by 7 bases and J by 4 bases, and 16 bases separated the two germline ends. The CDR3 DNA follows: TGTGCCAGCACCCGGACAGCGAGCGGCACTGAAGCTTTCTTT. It is translated as CASTRTASGTEAFF.

This clonotype was counted only a few times. The rearrangement links TRBV20-1 to TRBJ2-5; D call uncertain. Trimming pared 1 base from V and 2 bases from J, leaving 11 bases between. Germline V lookup: CDR1 DFQATT, CDR2 SNEGSKA (reference sequence). This CDR3 region has 14 residues. CDR3 nucleotide sequence: TGCAGTGCTAGAGGGGTGGCAGGTCAAGAGACCCAGTACTTC. It specifies CSARGVAGQETQYF.